Each of the 25 T cell receptor beta chains below was sequenced from the same sample in a study of blood T cell repertoires in COVID-19 (TCRdb year 2020). Library preparation was by the immunoSEQ multiplex PCR assay. TCRdb took over this immuneACCESS table, retaining in-frame rearrangements with V and J assigned. Such tables are incomplete; in checked studies, under half of the missing clones stem from an unresolved V gene, and the remainder is unexplained. This sample comprises about 200,000 clones, around 81% of them detected only once. Around 7% of the sample is held by the ten biggest clonotypes. The sequencing sample was made of PBMCs or T cells enriched from blood (not recorded which). These receptors came from a man aged 35-49 years who had recovered from COVID-19.

The chain uses TRBV6-4 and TRBJ2-5; 11 nucleotides align to TRBD2. The CDR3 contains 15 residues. V shed 3 bases, J shed 0 bases, and the junction held 0 bases outside the gene matches. Looked up from germline, CDR1 is MRHNA and CDR2 is SNTAGT. CDR3: CASSETSGDQETQYF. The CDR3 DNA reads TGTGCCAGCAGTGAGACTAGCGGGGACCAAGAGACCCAGTACTTC.

The V call is TRBV7-8, the J call TRBJ1-5; unclear D gene. This CDR3 contains 15 residues. V was pared by 1 base and J by 6 bases, with 13 bases between. Germline values: CDR1 SGHVS, CDR2 FQNEAQ. The CDR3 is CASSLVSGNGQPQHF. For the CDR3, the DNA is TGTGCCAGCAGCTTAGTTTCGGGGAACGGTCAGCCCCAGCATTTT.

The V and J genes are TRBV7-2 and TRBJ2-5; possibly TRBD2 for D (6 bases). Germline CDR1 reads SGHTA; CDR2 reads FQGNSA. The V end was cut by 1 base, the J end by 0 bases, with 15 bases between. The CDR3 has 17 amino acids. CDR3 in DNA: TGTGCCAGCAGCTTAGGGAGGGCAGCGGTGTACCAAGAGACCCAGTACTTC. This codes for CASSLGRAAVYQETQYF. Full variable domain (outside the CDR3, taken from reference TRBV7-2 and TRBJ2-5): GAGVSQSPSNKVTEKGKDVELRCDPISGHTALYWYRQSLGQGLEFLIYFQGNSAPDKSGLPSDRFSAERTGGSVSTLTIQRTQQEDSAVYLCASSLGRAAVYQETQYFGPGTRLLVL.

V usage is TRBV6-2 or TRBV6-3 and J usage is TRBJ1-2; 9 nucleotides match TRBD1. Germline V gives CDR1 MNHEY, CDR2 SVGEGT. After removal of 0 bases from V and 8 bases from J, the junction contained 10 bases not matched to a gene. The CDR3 extends over 16 amino acids. In DNA, the CDR3 is TGTGCCAGCAGTTACTCGCAAAAAGGACAGGGGACCGGCTACACCTTC. Amino acids: CASSYSQKGQGTGYTF.

The chain links TRBV3-1 (or the pseudogene TRBV3-2) to TRBJ1-1; D is possibly TRBD1 (5 bases). V shed 0 bases and J shed 6 bases, with 14 bases lying between them. The V gene's germline CDR1 is LGHDT and CDR2 YNNKEL (reference sequence). The CDR3 has 15 residues. This CDR3 is CASSQEGRQGAEAFF. In DNA, the CDR3 is TGTGCCAGCAGCCAAGAGGGTCGGCAGGGTGCTGAAGCTTTCTTT.

This clone was observed a single time. The chain links TRBV7-8 to TRBJ1-3, with D unclear. The germline gives CDR1 SGHVS, CDR2 FQNEAQ. Trimming took off 0 bases at V and 0 bases at J, with 6 bases between the two ends. CDR3 length: 15 amino acids. Written as DNA, the CDR3 is TGTGCCAGCAGCTTAGCGTCCAGCTCTGGAAACACCATATATTTT. Amino acids: CASSLASSSGNTIYF.

This rearrangement joins TRBV4-1 to TRBJ2-1; 11 nucleotides align to TRBD2. The length of the CDR3 is 17 residues. Germline lookup yields CDR1 MGHRA and CDR2 YSYEKL. V shed 2 bases, J shed 5 bases, and the junction held 8 bases outside the gene matches. The chain's CDR3 is CASSQPLLAGDHNEQFF. The CDR3 bases are TGCGCCAGCAGCCAACCCCTACTAGCGGGGGACCACAATGAGCAGTTCTTC.

The V and J genes are TRBV15 and TRBJ1-3, with a possible D match to TRBD1 (5 bases). Germline CDR1 LNHNV, CDR2 YYDKDF (reference sequence). Trimming took 1 base from V and 0 from J, leaving 13 bases between them. The CDR3 runs 17 residues. The CDR3 nucleotides are TGTGCCACCAGCAGAGGCGGGGGTGGATCCTCTGGAAACACCATATATTTT. This sequence encodes CATSRGGGGSSGNTIYF. Combining the CDR3 with reference TRBV15 and TRBJ1-3 gives the whole variable domain DAMVIQNPRYQVTQFGKPVTLSCSQTLNHNVMYWYQQKSSQAPKLLFHYYDKDFNNEADTPDNFQSRRPNTSFCFLDIRSPGLGDTAMYLCATSRGGGGSSGNTIYFGEGSWLTVV.

The chain has TRBV20-1 and TRBJ2-7; possibly TRBD1 for D (6 bases). CDR3 length: 11 residues. Looked up from germline, CDR1 is DFQATT and CDR2 is SNEGSKA (reference sequence). The CDR3, as DNA: TGCAGAAGGGGGTCATACTACGAGCAGTACTTC. It encodes CRRGSYYEQYF.

V gene TRBV4-1 combines with J gene TRBJ2-5; TRBD2 aligns across 9 bases. The CDR3 spans 14 residues. Trimming removed 3 bases from V and 3 bases from J; junction bases left unmatched: 2. Germline V lookup: CDR1 MGHRA, CDR2 YSYEKL. As DNA, the CDR3 is TGCGCCAGCAGCCAGGCGGGGGGGAAAGAGACCCAGTACTTC. Residues: CASSQAGGKETQYF.

In its sample, this clone was seen a few times. This chain links TRBV7-8 with TRBJ1-1; no definite D call. The germline V gene has CDR1 SGHVS and CDR2 FQNEAQ. V lost 5 bases and J 6 bases, leaving 10 bases between the germline ends. CDR3 length: 12 residues. The CDR3 loop is CASSQLRAEAFF. The CDR3 bases are TGTGCCAGCAGCCAACTTCGAGCTGAAGCTTTCTTT.

The gene calls are TRBV5-4 and TRBJ2-1, with TRBD2 matching over 13 bases. The V gene end was trimmed by 3 bases and the J gene end by 9 bases; junction bases not matched to a gene: 6. The CDR3 contains 15 residues. Looked up from germline, CDR1 is SGHNT and CDR2 is YYREEE (reference sequence). In DNA form, the CDR3 reads TGTGCCAGCAGCTACACTAGCGGGGGGGCCGTTGAGCAGTTCTTC. It specifies CASSYTSGGAVEQFF.

This clone was counted once. This chain joins TRBV5-1 and TRBJ2-1; a possible D gene is TRBD1 (7 bases). Germline loops: CDR1 SGHRS, CDR2 YFSETQ. CDR3 length: 14 amino acids. V shed 2 bases and J shed 7 bases, with 13 bases lying between them. This CDR3 reads CASSLAQGGNEQFF. CDR3 in DNA: TGCGCCAGCAGCTTAGCTCAGGGGGGAAATGAGCAGTTCTTC.

V is TRBV29-1 and J is TRBJ1-1; D perhaps matches TRBD1 (6 bases). Trimming shortened V by 3 bases and J by 1 base, and 18 bases separated the two germline ends. CDR3 size: 16 residues. CDR1 SQVTM and CDR2 ANQGSEA come from the germline V gene. CDR3: CSVEYGAGAANTEAFF. CDR3 DNA: TGCAGCGTTGAGTATGGGGCAGGGGCCGCGAACACTGAAGCTTTCTTT.

The chain joins TRBV9 to TRBJ2-1; D uncertain. Trimming stripped 0 bases from V and 0 bases from J, with 4 bases between. Germline CDR1 reads SGDLS; CDR2 reads YYNGEE. The CDR3 loop spans 14 amino acids. The CDR3 nucleotides are TGTGCCAGCAGCGTAGCTAGCTCCTACAATGAGCAGTTCTTC. Translating it yields CASSVASSYNEQFF.

This sequence joins TRBV5-4 and TRBJ1-1; TRBD1 matches 8 bases. After removal of 3 bases from V and 10 bases from J, the junction contained 8 bases not matched to a gene. Germline CDR1 SGHNT, CDR2 YYREEE (reference sequence). The CDR3 totals 13 residues. The DNA of the CDR3 is TGTGCCAGCAGCTCCGGGACAGGCAAGGGAGCTTTCTTT. Its translation: CASSSGTGKGAFF.

The CDR3, as DNA: TGCAGTGTCCCCAGGGTAGGAGCTTTCTTT. It encodes CSVPRVGAFF. The chain uses TRBV20-1 and TRBJ1-1; perhaps TRBD1 as D (5 bases). Germline V CDR1 and CDR2: DFQATT, SNEGSKA (reference sequence). The CDR3 is 10 residues long. The V and J ends lost 7 bases and 10 bases respectively, with 13 bases between them.

V gene TRBV6-5 combines with J gene TRBJ1-2; possible D gene TRBD1, 6 bases. Germline CDR1 reads MNHEY; CDR2 reads SVGAGI. This CDR3 contains 13 residues. The V and J ends lost 4 bases and 4 bases respectively, with 10 bases between them. As DNA, the CDR3 is TGTGCCAGCAGTTCTGGACAGATCTATGGCTACACCTTC. Translated, it gives CASSSGQIYGYTF.

V gene TRBV5-1 combines with J gene TRBJ1-2; 8 bases map to TRBD1. Germline V gene data show CDR1 as SGHRS and CDR2 as YFSETQ. The V segment lost 4 bases and the J segment 8 bases; nucleotides outside the gene matches: 16. The CDR3 loop spans 16 amino acids. The CDR3 nucleotides are TGCGCCAGCAGCATGAGGACAGGGTCCCGTTCGGGCGGCTACACCTTC. This codes for CASSMRTGSRSGGYTF.

The V and J genes are TRBV7-8 and TRBJ2-7; 9 bases are a match to TRBD1. This CDR3 is built from 14 residues. Germline CDR1 and CDR2: SGHVS and FQNEAQ. V lost 5 bases to trimming and J lost 7 bases; unmatched junction nucleotides: 9. The CDR3 loop is CASSGRDRVREQYF. CDR3 bases: TGTGCCAGCAGCGGCAGGGACAGGGTGAGGGAGCAGTACTTC.

This clone was found many times. This chain joins TRBV13 and TRBJ1-2; 8 bases fit TRBD1. Unmatched junction bases numbered 5, after V lost 3 bases and J lost 5 bases. Germline assignment: CDR1 PRHDT and CDR2 FYEKMQ (reference sequence). The CDR3 consists of 14 residues. The CDR3: CASSLDRVGYGYTF. The CDR3 coding sequence is TGTGCCAGCAGCTTGGACAGGGTAGGGTATGGCTACACCTTC.

The V call is TRBV9, the J call TRBJ1-2, with D uncertain. The CDR3 loop spans 13 amino acids. Germline V gives CDR1 SGDLS, CDR2 YYNGEE. V was trimmed by 4 bases and J by 8 bases, leaving 15 bases between them. CDR3 in amino acids: CASSLTHSGGYTF. The CDR3, as DNA: TGTGCCAGCAGCCTCACACATTCGGGGGGCTACACCTTC.

This sequence joins TRBV5-8 and TRBJ1-6; D possibly corresponds to TRBD1 (6 bases). V shed 2 bases and J shed 11 bases, with 14 bases lying between them. This CDR3 spans 14 amino acids. CDR1 is SGHTS, CDR2 YDEGEE, per germline. DNA of the CDR3: TGTGCCAGCAGCTTAACAGGGACAAGGGCACCCCTCCACTTT. This encodes CASSLTGTRAPLHF. The variable domain in full, with the rest retrieved from reference TRBV5-8 and TRBJ1-6, is EAGVTQSPTHLIKTRGQQATLRCSPISGHTSVYWYQQALGLGLQFLLWYDEGEERNRGNFPPRFSGRQFPNYSSELNVNALELEDSALYLCASSLTGTRAPLHFGNGTRLTVT.

V is TRBV6-5 and J is TRBJ2-3; 15 bases match TRBD2. This CDR3 is 15 amino acids long. V dropped 10 bases and J dropped 3; count of bases not matched to a gene: 5. Germline loops: CDR1 MNHEY, CDR2 SVGAGI. This CDR3 is CAIPGLAGGTDTQYF. The CDR3 DNA is TGTGCCATCCCGGGACTAGCGGGGGGAACAGATACGCAGTATTTT.

The chain combines TRBV6-5 with TRBJ1-1; no definite D call. Trimming pared 2 bases from V and 7 bases from J, leaving 8 bases between. This CDR3 contains 12 residues. Germline V gives CDR1 MNHEY, CDR2 SVGAGI. In nucleotides, the CDR3 is TGTGCCAGCAGTTACGTGAGTGGTGAAGCTTTCTTT. It translates to CASSYVSGEAFF.